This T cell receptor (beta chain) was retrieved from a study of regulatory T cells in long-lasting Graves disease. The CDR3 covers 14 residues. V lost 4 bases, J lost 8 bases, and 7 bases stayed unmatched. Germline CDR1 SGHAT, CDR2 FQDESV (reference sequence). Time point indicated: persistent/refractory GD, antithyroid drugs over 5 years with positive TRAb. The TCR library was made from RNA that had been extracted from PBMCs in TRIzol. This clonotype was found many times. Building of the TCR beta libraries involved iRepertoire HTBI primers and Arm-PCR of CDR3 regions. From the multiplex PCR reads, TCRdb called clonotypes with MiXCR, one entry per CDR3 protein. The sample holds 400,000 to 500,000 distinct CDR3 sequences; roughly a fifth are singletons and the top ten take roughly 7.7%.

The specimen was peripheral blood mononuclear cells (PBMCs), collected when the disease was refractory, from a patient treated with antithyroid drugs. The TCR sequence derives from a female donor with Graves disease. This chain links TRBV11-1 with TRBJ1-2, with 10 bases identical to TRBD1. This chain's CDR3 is CASSWDGTGDGYTF. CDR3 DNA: TGTGCCAGCAGCTGGGACGGGACAGGGGACGGCTACACCTTC.